Sequencing of this TCR beta chain was carried out in a study of early T cells in non-severe SARS-CoV-2 infection. Per the germline V gene, CDR1 is SNHLY and CDR2 is FYNNEI. The CDR3 totals 15 residues. With 4 bases clipped from V and 6 bases from J, the junction kept 9 bases outside the gene matches. TCRdb fed the 5' RACE reads into MiXCR, producing one record per CDR3 protein. The repertoire holds tens of thousands of distinct CDR3 sequences, with under 10% as singletons. This clonotype appeared many times. This TCR was sampled from an adult who was a healthcare worker with PCR-confirmed SARS-CoV-2 infection or an uninfected control (not recorded which). The V and J genes are TRBV2 and TRBJ1-5; 7 positions agree with TRBD1. Sequenced material: whole blood. CDR3 nucleotide sequence: TGTGCCAGCAGTGGGGGGACAGCCGGAAGTCAGCCCCAGCATTTT. Its protein product is CASSGGTAGSQPQHF. The full variable domain, its missing parts supplied by reference TRBV2 and TRBJ1-5, is EPEVTQTPSHQVTQMGQEVILRCVPISNHLYFYWYRQILGQKVEFLVSFYNNEISEKSEIFDDQFSVERPDGSNFTLKIRSTKLEDSAMYFCASSGGTAGSQPQHFGDGTRLSIL.